The rows below give T cell receptor beta chains drawn from one sample of a study of blood T cell repertoires in COVID-19. Only in-frame clones appear in the TCRdb table, and some are missing; sequencing was by immunoSEQ multiplex PCR. The sample holds fewer than 300,000 clones; about 89% are singletons and the top ten take 2% to 3%. The sample taken for sequencing was peripheral blood. The origin of the receptors is a woman aged 45-59 years with acute or convalescent COVID-19. CDR3s include the opening cysteine and the closing phenylalanine or tryptophan. Fields, in order: J gene, clone size, D gene, V gene, CDR3 protein, CDR3 DNA. D genes are given only for firm matches. Size values are once, few and many counts, or a class for expanded clones, and some rows have none.

TRBJ2-7	.	.	TRBV5-4	CASSPLAGTAYEQYF	TGTGCCAGCAGCCCCCTCGCGGGGACGGCCTACGAGCAGTACTTC
TRBJ2-7	.	.	TRBV20-1	CSASSPPIGRTTYEQYF	TGCAGTGCTAGTAGTCCCCCGATTGGGAGGACGACCTACGAGCAGTACTTC
TRBJ1-2	.	.	TRBV27	CASSFTSGLRGGYTF	TGTGCCAGCAGTTTCACCTCCGGGCTGCGGGGTGGCTACACCTTC
TRBJ1-1	.	.	TRBV7-2	CASSLESYVMNTEAFF	TGTGCCAGCAGCTTAGAGAGTTACGTAATGAACACTGAAGCTTTCTTT
TRBJ2-1	.	.	TRBV2	CASSDRWEQFF	TGTGCCAGCAGTGATAGATGGGAGCAGTTCTTC
TRBJ2-6	.	TRBD2	TRBV5-1	CASSLGLAGGGGANVLTF	TGCGCCAGCAGCTTGGGTCTAGCGGGAGGTGGAGGGGCCAACGTCCTGACTTTC
TRBJ1-1	.	TRBD1	TRBV4-2	CASSHAINRDRRLEAFF	TGTGCCAGCAGCCATGCGATCAACCGGGACAGGAGGCTTGAAGCTTTCTTT
TRBJ1-5	.	.	TRBV2	CASRIGQFYSNQPQHF	TGTGCCAGCAGGATCGGACAGTTTTATAGCAATCAGCCCCAGCATTTT
TRBJ1-2	.	TRBD1	TRBV5-1	CASSTLPTGGNGYTF	TGCGCCAGCAGCACCCTCCCGACAGGGGGCAATGGCTACACCTTC
TRBJ1-3	.	.	TRBV6-1	CASSGPGSQGSSGNTIYF	TGTGCCAGCAGTGGTCCCGGCTCCCAGGGATCCTCTGGAAACACCATATATTTT
TRBJ2-5	.	.	TRBV4-3	CASSQGASGGETQYF	TGCGCCAGCAGCCAGGGGGCCTCCGGGGGGGAGACCCAGTACTTC
TRBJ2-1	few	TRBD2	TRBV7-9	CASSLARLAGGPNEQFF	TGTGCCAGCAGCTTAGCGCGACTAGCGGGAGGCCCCAATGAGCAGTTCTTC
TRBJ1-6	.	TRBD1	TRBV11-2	CASSSTWDRVANSPLHF	TGTGCCAGCAGCTCGACTTGGGACAGGGTTGCCAATTCACCCCTCCACTTT
TRBJ2-7	.	.	TRBV30	CAWSSGVSSYEQYF	TGTGCCTGGAGTTCCGGGGTAAGCTCCTACGAGCAGTACTTC
TRBJ1-2	.	TRBD1	TRBV4-2	CASSEQQGAHGYTF	TGTGCCAGCAGCGAACAACAGGGGGCACATGGCTACACCTTC
TRBJ1-1	.	TRBD1	TRBV7-9	CASSLIGGQGNTEAFF	TGTGCCAGCAGCTTAATTGGGGGACAGGGGAACACTGAAGCTTTCTTT
TRBJ1-4	.	.	TRBV28	CASSRIFRTALGEKLFF	TGTGCCAGCAGTCGAATATTTCGGACAGCCTTAGGTGAAAAACTGTTTTTT
TRBJ1-2	.	TRBD1	TRBV7-9	CASSRGTAVYGYTF	TGTGCCAGCAGCCGCGGGACAGCCGTCTATGGCTACACCTTC
TRBJ2-7	.	.	TRBV7-2	CASSLFKQFEF	TGTGCCAGCAGCTTATTCAAGCAATTCGAGTTC
TRBJ2-2	.	.	TRBV12-3/TRBV12-4	CASSLQGGRELFF	TGTGCCAGCAGTTTACAGGGTGGGCGGGAGCTGTTTTTT
TRBJ1-4	.	.	TRBV2	CASSDLATNEKLFF	TGTGCCAGCAGTGACCTTGCAACTAATGAAAAACTGTTTTTT
TRBJ1-3	.	.	TRBV6-5	CASSTPRDSGNTIYF	TGTGCCAGCAGTACACCCAGGGACTCTGGAAACACCATATATTTT
TRBJ2-7	.	TRBD1	TRBV5-1	CASSLAGPGQIYEQYF	TGCGCCAGCAGCTTGGCCGGCCCGGGACAGATTTACGAGCAGTACTTC
TRBJ2-7	.	.	TRBV27	CASGLTYEQYF	TGTGCCAGCGGACTAACCTACGAGCAGTACTTC
TRBJ1-1	.	.	TRBV29-1	CSVLPTRDTEAFF	TGCAGCGTGCTTCCGACTCGTGACACTGAAGCTTTCTTT
TRBJ2-7	.	.	TRBV20-1	CSARGRGEQYF	TGCAGTGCCCGTGGGCGGGGCGAGCAGTACTTC
TRBJ2-1	.	.	TRBV6-5	CASSGQYNEQFF	TGTGCCAGCAGCGGACAGTACAATGAGCAGTTCTTC
TRBJ1-2	.	.	TRBV6-6	CASSPLPDYQGYTF	TGTGCCAGCAGTCCCCTCCCAGATTACCAGGGCTACACCTTC
TRBJ1-2	many	.	TRBV5-1	CASSLTSGSYGYTF	TGCGCCAGCAGCTTGACATCAGGGTCCTATGGCTACACCTTC